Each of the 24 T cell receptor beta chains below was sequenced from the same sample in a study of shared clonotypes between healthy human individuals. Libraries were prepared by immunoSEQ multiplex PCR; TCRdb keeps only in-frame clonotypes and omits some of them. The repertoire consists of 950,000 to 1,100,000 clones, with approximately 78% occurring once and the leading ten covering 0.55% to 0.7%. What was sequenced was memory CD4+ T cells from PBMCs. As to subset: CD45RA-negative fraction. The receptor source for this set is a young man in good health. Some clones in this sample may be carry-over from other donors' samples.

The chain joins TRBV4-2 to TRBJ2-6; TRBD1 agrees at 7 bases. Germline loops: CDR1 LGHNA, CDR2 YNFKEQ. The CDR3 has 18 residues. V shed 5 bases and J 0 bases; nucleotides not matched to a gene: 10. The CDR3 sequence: CASSMRGQATSGANVLTF. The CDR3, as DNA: TGTGCCAGCAGCATGAGGGGGCAGGCGACCTCTGGGGCCAACGTCCTGACTTTC.

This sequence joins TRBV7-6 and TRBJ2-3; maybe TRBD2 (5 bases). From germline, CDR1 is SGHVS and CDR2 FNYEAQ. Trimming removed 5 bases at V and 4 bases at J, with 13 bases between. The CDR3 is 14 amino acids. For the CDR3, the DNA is TGTGCCAGCAGCGCACAACTAGGGTCAGATACGCAGTATTTT. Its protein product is CASSAQLGSDTQYF.

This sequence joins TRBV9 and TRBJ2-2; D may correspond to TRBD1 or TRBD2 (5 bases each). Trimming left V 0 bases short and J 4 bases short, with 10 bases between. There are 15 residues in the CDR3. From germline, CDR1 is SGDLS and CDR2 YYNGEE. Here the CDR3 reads CASSVASRATGELFF. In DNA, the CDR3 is TGTGCCAGCAGCGTAGCTAGCAGGGCCACCGGGGAGCTGTTTTTT.

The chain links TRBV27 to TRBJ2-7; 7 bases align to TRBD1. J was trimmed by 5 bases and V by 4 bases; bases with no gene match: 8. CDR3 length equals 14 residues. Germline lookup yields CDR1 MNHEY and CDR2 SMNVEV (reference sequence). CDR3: CASSSLTGRHEQYF. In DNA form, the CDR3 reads TGTGCCAGCAGTTCCTTGACAGGGCGGCACGAGCAGTACTTC.

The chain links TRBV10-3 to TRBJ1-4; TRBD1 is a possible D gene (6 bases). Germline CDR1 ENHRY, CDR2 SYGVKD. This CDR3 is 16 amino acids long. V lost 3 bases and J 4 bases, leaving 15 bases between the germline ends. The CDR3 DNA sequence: TGTGCCATCAGTGAAGGTGGGGGGCTGGTTAATGAAAAACTGTTTTTT. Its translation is CAISEGGGLVNEKLFF.

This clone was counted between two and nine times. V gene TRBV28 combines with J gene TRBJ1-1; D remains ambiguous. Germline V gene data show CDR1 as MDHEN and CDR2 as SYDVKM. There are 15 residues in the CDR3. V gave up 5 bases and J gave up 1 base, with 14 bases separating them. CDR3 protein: CASSKFLAGNTEAFF. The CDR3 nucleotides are TGTGCCAGCAGTAAATTCCTGGCGGGGAACACTGAAGCTTTCTTT.

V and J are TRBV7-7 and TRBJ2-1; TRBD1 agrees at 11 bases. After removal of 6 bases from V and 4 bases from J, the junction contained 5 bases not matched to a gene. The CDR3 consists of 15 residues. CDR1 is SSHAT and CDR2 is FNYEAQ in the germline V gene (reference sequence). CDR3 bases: TGTGCCAGCAGACCGGACAGGGGGCCTTACAATGAGCAGTTCTTC. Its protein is CASRPDRGPYNEQFF.

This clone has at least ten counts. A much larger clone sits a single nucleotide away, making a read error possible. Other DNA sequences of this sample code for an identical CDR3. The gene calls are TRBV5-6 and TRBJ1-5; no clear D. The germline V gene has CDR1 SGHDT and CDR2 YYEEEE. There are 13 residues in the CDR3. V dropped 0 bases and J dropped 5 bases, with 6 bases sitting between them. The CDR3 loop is CASSLGPDQPQHF. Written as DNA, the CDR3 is TGTGCCAGCAGCTTGGGGCCGGATCAGCCCCAGCATTTT.

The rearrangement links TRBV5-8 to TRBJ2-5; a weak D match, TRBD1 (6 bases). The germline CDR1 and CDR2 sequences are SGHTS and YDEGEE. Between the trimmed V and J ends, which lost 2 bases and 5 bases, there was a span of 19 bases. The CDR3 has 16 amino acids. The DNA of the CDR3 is TGTGCCAGCAGCTTAATGGTTGTGGGGGCCAGTGAGACCCAGTACTTC. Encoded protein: CASSLMVVGASETQYF.

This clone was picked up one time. CDR3 protein: CASSDLFADQPQHF. The CDR3 DNA reads TGTGCCAGCAGTGACCTTTTCGCCGATCAGCCCCAGCATTTT. The V and J genes are TRBV6-1 and TRBJ1-5; D not certain. The V end lost 3 bases, the J end lost 5 bases, and 11 bases lay between the germline ends. Germline values: CDR1 MNHNS, CDR2 SASEGT. There are 14 residues in the CDR3.

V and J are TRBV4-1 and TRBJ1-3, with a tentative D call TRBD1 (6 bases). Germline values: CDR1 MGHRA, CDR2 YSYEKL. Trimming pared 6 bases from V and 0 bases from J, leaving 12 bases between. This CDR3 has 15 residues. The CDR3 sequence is CASSSQGTSGNTIYF. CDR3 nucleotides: TGCGCCAGCAGTTCACAGGGAACCTCTGGAAACACCATATATTTT.

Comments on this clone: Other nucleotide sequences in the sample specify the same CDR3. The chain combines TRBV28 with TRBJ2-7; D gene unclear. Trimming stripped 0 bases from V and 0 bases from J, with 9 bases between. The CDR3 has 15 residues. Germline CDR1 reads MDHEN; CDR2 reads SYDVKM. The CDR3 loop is CASSLWGTGSYEQYF. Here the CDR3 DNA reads TGTGCCAGCAGTTTATGGGGTACCGGCTCCTACGAGCAGTACTTC.

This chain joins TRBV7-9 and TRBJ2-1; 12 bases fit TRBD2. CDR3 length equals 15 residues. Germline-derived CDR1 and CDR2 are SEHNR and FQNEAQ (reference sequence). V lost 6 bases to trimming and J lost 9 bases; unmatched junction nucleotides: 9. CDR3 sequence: CASSSWTSGTSEQFF. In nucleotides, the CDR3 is TGTGCCAGCAGTTCCTGGACTAGCGGGACTAGTGAGCAGTTCTTC.

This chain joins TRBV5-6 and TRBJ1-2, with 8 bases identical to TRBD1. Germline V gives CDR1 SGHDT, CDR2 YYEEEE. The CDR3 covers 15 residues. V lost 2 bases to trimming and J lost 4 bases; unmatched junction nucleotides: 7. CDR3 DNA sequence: TGTGCCAGCAGCTTTCCCGGGACAGGTCTCTATGGCTACACCTTC. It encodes CASSFPGTGLYGYTF.

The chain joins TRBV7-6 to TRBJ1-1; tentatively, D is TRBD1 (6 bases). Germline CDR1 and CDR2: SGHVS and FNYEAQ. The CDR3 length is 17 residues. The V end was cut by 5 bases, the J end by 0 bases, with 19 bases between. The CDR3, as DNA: TGTGCCAGCAGCCGGACTGGGGGCGCGATCCTGAACACTGAAGCTTTCTTT. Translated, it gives CASSRTGGAILNTEAFF.

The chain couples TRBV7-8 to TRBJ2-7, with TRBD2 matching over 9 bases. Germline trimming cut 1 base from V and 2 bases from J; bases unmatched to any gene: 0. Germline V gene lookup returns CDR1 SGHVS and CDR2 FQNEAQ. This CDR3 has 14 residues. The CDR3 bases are TGTGCCAGCAGCTTAGAGCGGGGGGCCTACGAGCAGTACTTC. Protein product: CASSLERGAYEQYF.

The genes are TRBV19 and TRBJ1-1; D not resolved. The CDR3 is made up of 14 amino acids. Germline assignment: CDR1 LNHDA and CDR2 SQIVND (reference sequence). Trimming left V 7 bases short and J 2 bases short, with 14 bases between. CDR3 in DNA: TGTGCCAGTACCCGATCGACGGCTAACACTGAAGCTTTCTTT. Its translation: CASTRSTANTEAFF.

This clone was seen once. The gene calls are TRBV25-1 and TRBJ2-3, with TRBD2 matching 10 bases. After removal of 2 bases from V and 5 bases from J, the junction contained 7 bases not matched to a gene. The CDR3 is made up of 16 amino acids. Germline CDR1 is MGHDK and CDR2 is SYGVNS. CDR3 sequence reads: CASSERLAGVQDTQYF. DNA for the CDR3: TGTGCCAGCAGTGAACGTCTAGCGGGAGTCCAAGATACGCAGTATTTT.

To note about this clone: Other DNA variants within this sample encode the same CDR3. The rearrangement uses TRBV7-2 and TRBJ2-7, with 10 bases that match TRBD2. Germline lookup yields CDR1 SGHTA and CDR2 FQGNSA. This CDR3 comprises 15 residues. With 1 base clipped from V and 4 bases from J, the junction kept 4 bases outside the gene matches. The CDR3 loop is CASSLGLAGDYEQYF. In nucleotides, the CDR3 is TGTGCCAGCAGCTTAGGTCTAGCGGGGGATTACGAGCAGTACTTC.

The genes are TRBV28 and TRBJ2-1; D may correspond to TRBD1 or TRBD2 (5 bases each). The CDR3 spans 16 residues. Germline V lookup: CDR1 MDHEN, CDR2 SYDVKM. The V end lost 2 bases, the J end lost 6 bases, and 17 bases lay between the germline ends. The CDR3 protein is CASSLPHMGVANEQFF. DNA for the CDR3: TGTGCCAGCAGTTTACCCCACATGGGGGTCGCCAATGAGCAGTTCTTC.

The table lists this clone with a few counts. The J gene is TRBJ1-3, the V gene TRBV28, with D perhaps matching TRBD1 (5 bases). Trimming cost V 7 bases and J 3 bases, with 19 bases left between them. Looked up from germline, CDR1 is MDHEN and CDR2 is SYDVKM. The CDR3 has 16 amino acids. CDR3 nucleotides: TGTGCCAGCACCACCACCAGGGAAGCTAGTGGAAACACCATATATTTT. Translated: CASTTTREASGNTIYF.

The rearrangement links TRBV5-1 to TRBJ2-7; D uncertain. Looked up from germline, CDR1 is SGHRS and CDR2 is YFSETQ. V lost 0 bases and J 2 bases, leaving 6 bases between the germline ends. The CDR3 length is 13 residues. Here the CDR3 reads CASSLVGTYEQYF. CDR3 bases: TGCGCCAGCAGCTTGGTAGGGACCTACGAGCAGTACTTC.

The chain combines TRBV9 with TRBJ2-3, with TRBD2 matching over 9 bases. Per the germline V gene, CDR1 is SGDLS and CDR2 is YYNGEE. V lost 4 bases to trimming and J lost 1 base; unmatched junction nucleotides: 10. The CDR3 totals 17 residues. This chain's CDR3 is CASSPTLSGRGTDTQYF. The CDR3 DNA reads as TGTGCCAGCAGCCCCACGCTTAGCGGGAGAGGCACAGATACGCAGTATTTT.

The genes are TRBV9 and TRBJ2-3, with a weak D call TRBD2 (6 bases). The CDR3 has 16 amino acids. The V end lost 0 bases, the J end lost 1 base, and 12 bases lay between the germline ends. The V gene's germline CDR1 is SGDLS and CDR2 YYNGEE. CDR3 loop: CASSVGGGGRTDTQYF. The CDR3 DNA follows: TGTGCCAGCAGCGTAGGTGGGGGAGGACGCACAGATACGCAGTATTTT.